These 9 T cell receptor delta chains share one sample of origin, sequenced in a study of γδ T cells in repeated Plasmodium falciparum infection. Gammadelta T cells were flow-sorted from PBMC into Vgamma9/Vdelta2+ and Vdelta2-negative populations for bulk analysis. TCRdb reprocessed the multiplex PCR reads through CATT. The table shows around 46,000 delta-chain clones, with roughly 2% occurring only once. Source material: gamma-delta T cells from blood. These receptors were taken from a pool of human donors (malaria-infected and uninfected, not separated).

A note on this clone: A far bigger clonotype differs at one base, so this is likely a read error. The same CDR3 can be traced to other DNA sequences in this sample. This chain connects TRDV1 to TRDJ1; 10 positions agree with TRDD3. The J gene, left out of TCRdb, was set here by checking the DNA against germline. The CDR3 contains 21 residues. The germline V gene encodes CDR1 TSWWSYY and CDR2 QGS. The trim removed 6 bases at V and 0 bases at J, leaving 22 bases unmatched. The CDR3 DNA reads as TGTGCTCTTGGAAAGGGGATTCTTTGGTGGGGGATACCAAAGTACACCGATAAACTCATCTTT. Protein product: CALGKGILWWGIPKYTDKLIF.

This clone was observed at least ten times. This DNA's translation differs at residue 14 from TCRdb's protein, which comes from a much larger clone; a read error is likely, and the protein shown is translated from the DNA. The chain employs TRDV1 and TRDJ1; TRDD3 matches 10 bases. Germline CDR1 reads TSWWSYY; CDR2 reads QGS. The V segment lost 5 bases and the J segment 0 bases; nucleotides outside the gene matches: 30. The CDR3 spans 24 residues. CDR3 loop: CALGHYIPVFDWGMVDLYTDKLIF. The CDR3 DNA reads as TGTGCTCTTGGGCACTACATACCCGTTTTCGACTGGGGGATGGTGGACCTGTACACCGATAAACTCATCTTT.

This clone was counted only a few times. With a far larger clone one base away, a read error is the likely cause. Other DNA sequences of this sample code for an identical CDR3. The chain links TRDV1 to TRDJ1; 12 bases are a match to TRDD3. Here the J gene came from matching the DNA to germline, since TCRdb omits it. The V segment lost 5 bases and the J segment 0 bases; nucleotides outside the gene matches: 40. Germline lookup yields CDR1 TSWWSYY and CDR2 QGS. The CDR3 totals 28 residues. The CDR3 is CALGRAGPPGSSDPLKSYWGIHTDKLIF. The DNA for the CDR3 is TGTGCTCTTGGGAGGGCAGGGCCTCCCGGATCCTCGGATCCCTTAAAATCGTACTGGGGGATACACACCGATAAACTCATCTTT.

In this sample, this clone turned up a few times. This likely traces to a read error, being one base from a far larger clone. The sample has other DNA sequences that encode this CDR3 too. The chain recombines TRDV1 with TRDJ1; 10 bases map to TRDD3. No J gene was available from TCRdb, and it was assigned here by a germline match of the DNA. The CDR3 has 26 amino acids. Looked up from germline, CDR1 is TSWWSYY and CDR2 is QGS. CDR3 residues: CALGDPPIWIPIQLYWGIEHTDKLIF. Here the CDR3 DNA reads TGCGCTCTTGGGGATCCCCCCATTTGGATTCCTATCCAATTGTACTGGGGGATCGAACACACCGATAAACTCATCTTT.

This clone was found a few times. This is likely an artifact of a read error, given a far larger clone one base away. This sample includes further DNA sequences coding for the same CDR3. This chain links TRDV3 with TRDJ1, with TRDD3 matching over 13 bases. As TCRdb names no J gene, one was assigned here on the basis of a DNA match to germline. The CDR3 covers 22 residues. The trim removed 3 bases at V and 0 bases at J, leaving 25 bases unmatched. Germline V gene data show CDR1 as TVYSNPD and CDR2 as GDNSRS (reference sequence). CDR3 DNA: TGTGCCTTCCTCCTTCCTTCATACTGGGGGATACGTTCACCTTATTACACCGATAAACTCATCTTT. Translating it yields CAFLLPSYWGIRSPYYTDKLIF.

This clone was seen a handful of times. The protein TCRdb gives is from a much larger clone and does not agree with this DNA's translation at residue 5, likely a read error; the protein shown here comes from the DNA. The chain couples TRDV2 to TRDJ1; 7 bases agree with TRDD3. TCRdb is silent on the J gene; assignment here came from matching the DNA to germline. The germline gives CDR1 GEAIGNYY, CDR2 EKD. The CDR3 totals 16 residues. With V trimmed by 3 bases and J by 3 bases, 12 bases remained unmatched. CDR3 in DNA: TGTGCCTGTGACTCCGTGGGATACCAGTTTTCCGATAAACTCATCTTT. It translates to CACDSVGYQFSDKLIF.

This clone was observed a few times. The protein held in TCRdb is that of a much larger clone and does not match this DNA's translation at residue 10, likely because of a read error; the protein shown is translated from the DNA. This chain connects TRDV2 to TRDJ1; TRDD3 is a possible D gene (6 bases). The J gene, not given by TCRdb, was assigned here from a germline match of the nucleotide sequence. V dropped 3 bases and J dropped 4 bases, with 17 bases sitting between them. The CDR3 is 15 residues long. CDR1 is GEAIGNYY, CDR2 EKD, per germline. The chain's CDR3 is CACDAVGDPSDKLIF. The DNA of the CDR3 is TGTGCCTGTGACGCAGTAGGGGATCCGAGCGATAAACTCATCTTT.

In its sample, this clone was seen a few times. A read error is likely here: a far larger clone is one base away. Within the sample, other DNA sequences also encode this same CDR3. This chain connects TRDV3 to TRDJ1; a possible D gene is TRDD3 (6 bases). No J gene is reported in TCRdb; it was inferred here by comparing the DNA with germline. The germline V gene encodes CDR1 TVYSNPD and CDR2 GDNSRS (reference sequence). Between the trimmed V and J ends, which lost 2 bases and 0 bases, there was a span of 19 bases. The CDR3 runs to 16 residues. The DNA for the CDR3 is TGTGCCTTTGACCTTGGGGGGTACGGTTACACCGATAAACTCATCTTT. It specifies CAFDLGGYGYTDKLIF.

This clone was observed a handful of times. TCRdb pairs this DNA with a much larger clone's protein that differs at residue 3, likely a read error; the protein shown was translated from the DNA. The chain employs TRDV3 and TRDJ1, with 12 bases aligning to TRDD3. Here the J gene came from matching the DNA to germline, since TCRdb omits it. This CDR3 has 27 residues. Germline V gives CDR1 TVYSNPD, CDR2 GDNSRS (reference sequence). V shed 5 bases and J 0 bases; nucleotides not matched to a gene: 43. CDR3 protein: CAPPRLTSYWVLGDTGALQLYTDKLIF. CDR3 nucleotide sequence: TGTGCCCCCCCGAGACTAACTTCCTACTGGGTACTGGGGGATACCGGCGCGCTGCAGCTGTACACCGATAAACTCATCTTT.